This T cell receptor (beta chain) was obtained from a study of tumor-infiltrating lymphocytes in primary liver carcinoma. Study as a whole: Ranging in age from 30 to 69 years, the patients were men and women.

This clonotype was found many times. A much larger clone is a single base away; this may be a read error. Unsorted whole blood yielded the blood RNA, and germline DNA was also extracted. Starting material of 500 ng total RNA yielded TCR beta cDNA via a constant-region primer. Modified slightly, ARM-PCR produced TCR beta libraries over three nested multiplex PCR rounds. TCRdb analysed the multiplex PCR reads with MiXCR anew, one entry per CDR3 protein. The sample has roughly 330,000 distinct CDR3 sequences, roughly 61% seen once; the top ten hold roughly 6%. The TCR was taken from a man between 40 and 49 years old with primary liver carcinoma and hepatitis B virus infection. The sample was peripheral blood.

The CDR3 spells CASSSLTDTQYF. The CDR3 coding sequence is TGTGCCAGCAGCTCCCTCACAGATACGCAGTATTTT. The genes are TRBV28 and TRBJ2-3; D call uncertain. The CDR3 contains 12 residues. V lost 6 bases, J lost 2 bases, and 6 bases lay in between. Looked up from germline, CDR1 is MDHEN and CDR2 is SYDVKM.